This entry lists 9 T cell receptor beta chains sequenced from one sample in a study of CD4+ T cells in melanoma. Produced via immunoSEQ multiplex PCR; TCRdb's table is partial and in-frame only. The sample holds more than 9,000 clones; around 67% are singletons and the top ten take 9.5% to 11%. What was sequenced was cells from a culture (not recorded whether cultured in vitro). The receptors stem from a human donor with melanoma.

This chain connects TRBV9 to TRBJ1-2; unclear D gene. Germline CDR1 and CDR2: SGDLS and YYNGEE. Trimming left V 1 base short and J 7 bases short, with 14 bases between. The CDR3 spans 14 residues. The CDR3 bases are TGTGCCAGCAGCGTATTGTCCCTGGGGTTTGGCTACACCTTC. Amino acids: CASSVLSLGFGYTF.

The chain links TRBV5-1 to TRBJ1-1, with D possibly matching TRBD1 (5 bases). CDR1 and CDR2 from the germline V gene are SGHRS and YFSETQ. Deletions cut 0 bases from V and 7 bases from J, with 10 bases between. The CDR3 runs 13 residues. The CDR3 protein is CASSLAGLVEAFF. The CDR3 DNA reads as TGCGCCAGCAGCTTGGCGGGACTTGTTGAAGCTTTCTTT.

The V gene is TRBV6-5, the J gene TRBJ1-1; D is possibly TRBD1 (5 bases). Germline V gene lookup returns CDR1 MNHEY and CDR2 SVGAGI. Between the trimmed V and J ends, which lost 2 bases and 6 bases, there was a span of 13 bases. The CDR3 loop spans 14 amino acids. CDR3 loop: CASSYMGGLAEAFF. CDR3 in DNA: TGTGCCAGCAGTTACATGGGGGGGTTGGCTGAAGCTTTCTTT.

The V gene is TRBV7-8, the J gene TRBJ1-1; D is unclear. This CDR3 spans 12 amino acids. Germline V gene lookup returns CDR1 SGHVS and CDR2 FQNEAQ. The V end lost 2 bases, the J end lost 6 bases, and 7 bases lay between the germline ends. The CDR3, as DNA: TGTGCCAGCAGCTTACTTCGGGCTGAAGCTTTCTTT. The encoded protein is CASSLLRAEAFF. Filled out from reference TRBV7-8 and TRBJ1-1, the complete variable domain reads GAGVSQSPRYKVAKRGQDVALRCDPISGHVSLFWYQQALGQGPEFLTYFQNEAQLDKSGLPSDRFFAERPEGSVSTLKIQRTQQEDSAVYLCASSLLRAEAFFGQGTRLTVV.

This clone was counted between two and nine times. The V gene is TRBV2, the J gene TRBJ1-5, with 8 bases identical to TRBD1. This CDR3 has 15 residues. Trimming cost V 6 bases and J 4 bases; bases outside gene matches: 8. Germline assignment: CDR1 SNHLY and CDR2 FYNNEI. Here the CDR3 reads CASSPGQGRNQPQHF. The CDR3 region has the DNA TGTGCCAGCAGCCCCGGACAGGGCAGGAATCAGCCCCAGCATTTT.

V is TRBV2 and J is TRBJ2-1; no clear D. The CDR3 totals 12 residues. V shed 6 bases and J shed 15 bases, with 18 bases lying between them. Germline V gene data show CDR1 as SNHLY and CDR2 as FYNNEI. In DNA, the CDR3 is TGTGCCAGCAGCCCTCCTACGTCAAGCCGGTTCTTC. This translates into CASSPPTSSRFF.

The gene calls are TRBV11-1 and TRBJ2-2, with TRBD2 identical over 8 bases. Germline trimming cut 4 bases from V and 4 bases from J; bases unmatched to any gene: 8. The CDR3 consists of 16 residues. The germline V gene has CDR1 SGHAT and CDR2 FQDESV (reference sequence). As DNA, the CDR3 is TGTGCCAGCAGCTCAAGCGGGGGCGTTCTCACCGGGGAGCTGTTTTTT. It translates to CASSSSGGVLTGELFF.

The CDR3 bases are TGTGCCAGCAGTTGGACAGGCGAGAACACTGAAGCTTTCTTT. Translating it yields CASSWTGENTEAFF. The J gene is TRBJ1-1, the V gene TRBV27, with 7 bases identical to TRBD1. The CDR3 sequence is 14 residues long. Germline CDR1 reads MNHEY; CDR2 reads SMNVEV (reference sequence). The junction had 3 bases not matched to a gene; V was cut back by 4 bases and J by 1 base.

The CDR3 protein is CASSPQGSSYNSPLHF. CDR3 in DNA: TGCGCCAGCAGCCCGCAGGGCAGCTCCTATAATTCACCCCTCCACTTT. The V call is TRBV5-1, the J call TRBJ1-6; maybe TRBD1 (5 bases). V lost 4 bases and J lost 0, with 11 bases in between. Germline V lookup: CDR1 SGHRS, CDR2 YFSETQ. The CDR3 spans 16 residues.